The 23 T cell receptor beta chains below all came from one sample that was sequenced in a study of T cell responses to AZD1222 COVID-19 vaccine. This table comes from immunoSEQ multiplex PCR, and its TCRdb copy is limited to in-frame clones, with some not included. The sample yields 200,000 to 250,000 clones, roughly 91% seen once. The sequences come from peripheral blood, collected on day 0 of MenACWY control vaccination. The receptors come from an adult in good health.

The V gene is TRBV18, the J gene TRBJ1-1; 8 nucleotides line up with TRBD1. The CDR3 has 12 amino acids. The germline CDR1 and CDR2 sequences are KGHSH and LQKENI. V was clipped by 2 bases and J by 7 bases; unmatched bases: 0. This chain's CDR3 is CASSPDRGEAFF. For the CDR3, the DNA is TGTGCCAGCTCACCAGACAGGGGTGAAGCTTTCTTT. Combining the CDR3 with reference TRBV18 and TRBJ1-1 gives the whole variable domain NAGVMQNPRHLVRRRGQEARLRCSPMKGHSHVYWYRQLPEEGLKFMVYLQKENIIDESGMPKERFSAEFPKEGPSILRIQQVVRGDSAAYFCASSPDRGEAFFGQGTRLTVV.

The rearrangement uses TRBV3-1 (or the pseudogene TRBV3-2) and TRBJ1-2; 8 bases align to TRBD1. This CDR3 has 14 residues. J lost 2 bases, V lost 6 bases, and 5 bases had no gene match. CDR1 is LGHDT, CDR2 YNNKEL, per germline (reference sequence). This CDR3 is CASSLNRGNYGYTF. Written as DNA, the CDR3 is TGTGCCAGCAGTCTTAACAGGGGGAACTATGGCTACACCTTC.

V and J are TRBV5-1 and TRBJ1-5, with TRBD1 identical over 8 bases. Unmatched junction bases numbered 20, after V lost 1 base and J lost 5 bases. This CDR3 comprises 20 residues. Per the germline V gene, CDR1 is SGHRS and CDR2 is YFSETQ. The CDR3 sequence is CASSLKRRGQGNRDYQPQHF. The CDR3 DNA is TGCGCCAGCAGCTTGAAAAGGCGAGGACAGGGTAACCGAGATTATCAGCCCCAGCATTTT.

The rearrangement links TRBV7-9 to TRBJ2-3; D perhaps matches TRBD2 (5 bases). Germline CDR1 SEHNR, CDR2 FQNEAQ (reference sequence). Deletions cut 2 bases from V and 3 bases from J, with 9 bases between. This CDR3 contains 14 residues. DNA of the CDR3: TGTGCCAGCAGCTTAAGTCGGGATACAGATACGCAGTATTTT. Its translation: CASSLSRDTDTQYF.

CDR3 sequence: CASSLGEWEKLFF. The CDR3 coding sequence is TGTGCCAGCAGCTTAGGGGAGTGGGAAAAACTGTTTTTT. The genes are TRBV7-9 and TRBJ1-4; D gene uncertain. V was trimmed by 1 base and J by 8 bases, leaving 8 bases between them. The germline V gene has CDR1 SEHNR and CDR2 FQNEAQ (reference sequence). There are 13 residues in the CDR3.

V and J are TRBV10-3 and TRBJ1-5, with D unclear. The CDR3 is made up of 13 amino acids. Deletions cut 4 bases from V and 3 bases from J, with 7 bases between. Looked up from germline, CDR1 is ENHRY and CDR2 is SYGVKD. CDR3 DNA: TGTGCCATCAGTGGGAGTCACAATCAGCCCCAGCATTTT. Translation gives CAISGSHNQPQHF.

This clone appeared a single time. The rearrangement links TRBV5-6 to TRBJ1-1; the D gene is possibly TRBD1 (5 bases). From germline, CDR1 is SGHDT and CDR2 YYEEEE. CDR3 length: 14 residues. V was pared by 4 bases and J by 9 bases, with 19 bases between. DNA of the CDR3: TGTGCCAGCAGCAGGGCTGGGGCCCGGGCCCAAGCTTTCTTT. Translated: CASSRAGARAQAFF. The whole variable domain, remainder taken from reference TRBV5-6 and TRBJ1-1, is DAGVTQSPTHLIKTRGQQVTLRCSPKSGHDTVSWYQQALGQGPQFIFQYYEEEERQRGNFPDRFSGHQFPNYSSELNVNALLLGDSALYLCASSRAGARAQAFFGQGTRLTVV.

The chain has TRBV19 and TRBJ1-6; no reliable D call. Germline V gene data show CDR1 as LNHDA and CDR2 as SQIVND (reference sequence). The V end lost 1 base, the J end lost 6 bases, and 4 bases lay between the germline ends. The CDR3 contains 13 residues. For the CDR3, the DNA is TGTGCCAGTAGTATAGGAAGTAATTCACCCCTCCACTTT. It translates to CASSIGSNSPLHF.

The V and J genes are TRBV5-8 and TRBJ2-1, with 11 positions matching TRBD2. Germline V lookup: CDR1 SGHTS, CDR2 YDEGEE. Losses at the gene ends were 4 bases for V and 9 bases for J; bases not matched to a gene: 6. This CDR3 has 14 residues. CDR3 coding DNA: TGTGCCAGCAGCCCGACTAGCGGGGAGGGTGAGCAGTTCTTC. It yields the protein CASSPTSGEGEQFF. The variable domain in full, with the rest retrieved from reference TRBV5-8 and TRBJ2-1, is EAGVTQSPTHLIKTRGQQATLRCSPISGHTSVYWYQQALGLGLQFLLWYDEGEERNRGNFPPRFSGRQFPNYSSELNVNALELEDSALYLCASSPTSGEGEQFFGPGTRLTVL.

CDR3 DNA: TGTGCCAGCTCACCAGGGAAAGCATCCTACGAGCAGTACTTC. Its protein product is CASSPGKASYEQYF. The chain is built from TRBV18 and TRBJ2-7; D not resolved. Germline V gene lookup returns CDR1 KGHSH and CDR2 LQKENI. V dropped 2 bases and J dropped 1 base, with 9 bases sitting between them. The CDR3 runs 14 residues.

This chain's CDR3 is CASSQGLLRVATEAFF. As DNA, the CDR3 is TGTGCCAGCAGCCAAGGGCTTCTCAGGGTCGCCACTGAAGCTTTCTTT. V and J are TRBV4-2 and TRBJ1-1; possible D gene TRBD1, 5 bases. The CDR3 loop spans 16 amino acids. Trimming removed 1 base from V and 4 bases from J, with 16 bases in between. Germline values: CDR1 LGHNA, CDR2 YNFKEQ.

This clone was recorded once. The genes are TRBV6-5 and TRBJ1-6; D may be TRBD1 (6 bases). CDR3 length equals 13 residues. The germline gives CDR1 MNHEY, CDR2 SVGAGI. V gave up 6 bases and J gave up 13 bases, with 16 bases separating them. CDR3 sequence: CASRVEQDSPLHF. CDR3 sequence (DNA): TGTGCCAGCAGGGTAGAACAGGACAGTCCCCTCCACTTT.

The genes are TRBV27 and TRBJ1-1; maybe TRBD1 (5 bases). Germline values: CDR1 MNHEY, CDR2 SMNVEV (reference sequence). V was trimmed by 8 bases and J by 5 bases, leaving 18 bases between them. This CDR3 has 14 amino acids. The CDR3 is CASRSQGLRTEAFF. The DNA for the CDR3 is TGTGCCAGCCGGAGCCAGGGTCTTAGGACTGAAGCTTTCTTT.

The chain combines TRBV3-1 (or the pseudogene TRBV3-2) with TRBJ2-7, with 7 bases identical to TRBD1. The CDR3 has 14 residues. Trimming at V came to 1 base and at J to 6 bases, leaving 6 bases not matched to a gene. Germline V CDR1 and CDR2: LGHDT, YNNKEL (reference sequence). The CDR3 region is CASSQGARGTEQYF. The DNA of the CDR3 is TGTGCCAGCAGCCAAGGTGCCAGGGGGACCGAGCAGTACTTC.

In DNA, the CDR3 is TGCGCCAGCAGTGAGTCCGGCGAACCGAGTGTACCCCTCCACTTT. It translates to CASSESGEPSVPLHF. This chain uses TRBV10-1 with TRBJ1-6; the D is unclear. Trimming removed 0 bases from V and 12 bases from J, with 15 bases in between. CDR3 length: 15 amino acids. Germline CDR1 WNHNN, CDR2 SYGVQD (reference sequence).

This chain uses TRBV18 with TRBJ2-2; unclear D gene. Germline values: CDR1 KGHSH, CDR2 LQKENI. Trimming stripped 3 bases from V and 0 bases from J, with 11 bases between. The CDR3 loop spans 16 amino acids. CDR3 DNA sequence: TGTGCCAGCTCACCGGAGCATTCCTCGAACACCGGGGAGCTGTTTTTT. Translation: CASSPEHSSNTGELFF.

V gene TRBV5-4 combines with J gene TRBJ2-3, with TRBD2 matching over 7 bases. Trimming removed 4 bases from V and 2 bases from J; junction bases left unmatched: 7. Per the germline V gene, CDR1 is SGHNT and CDR2 is YYREEE (reference sequence). CDR3 size: 15 residues. CDR3 loop: CASSPGGSVTDTQYF. CDR3 in DNA: TGTGCCAGCAGCCCGGGGGGATCGGTCACAGATACGCAGTATTTT.

The chain couples TRBV7-2 to TRBJ2-5, with D perhaps TRBD2 (5 bases). This CDR3 has 14 amino acids. Trimming left V 7 bases short and J 0 bases short, with 12 bases between. Per the germline V gene, CDR1 is SGHTA and CDR2 is FQGNSA. The DNA for the CDR3 is TGTGCCAGCACCCCCCGGGAATACCAAGAGACCCAGTACTTC. It codes for CASTPREYQETQYF.

This chain connects TRBV11-2 to TRBJ1-2; D is ambiguous. Trimming took 5 bases from V and 6 from J, leaving 13 bases between them. The length of the CDR3 is 13 residues. Germline CDR1 is SGHAT and CDR2 is FQNNGV. CDR3 sequence reads: CASSPEGWDGYTF. The DNA for the CDR3 is TGTGCCAGCAGCCCCGAGGGTTGGGATGGCTACACCTTC.

This rearrangement joins TRBV6-5 to TRBJ1-3; 8 positions agree with TRBD1. Germline V lookup: CDR1 MNHEY, CDR2 SVGAGI. V lost 8 bases to trimming and J lost 8 bases; unmatched junction nucleotides: 5. The CDR3 has 12 residues. The CDR3 loop reads CASDGQGYTIYF. The CDR3 DNA reads as TGTGCCAGCGATGGACAGGGATACACCATATATTTT.

V is TRBV6-2 or TRBV6-3 and J is TRBJ1-1; D call uncertain. Looked up from germline, CDR1 is MNHEY and CDR2 is SVGEGT. V gave up 6 bases and J gave up 4 bases, with 15 bases separating them. The CDR3 consists of 14 residues. Written as DNA, the CDR3 is TGTGCCAGCAGCCGTCCGGTTGAGGGCACTGAAGCTTTCTTT. The encoded protein is CASSRPVEGTEAFF.

The J gene is TRBJ2-7, the V gene TRBV5-4; TRBD1 might be the D (6 bases). CDR3 size: 14 residues. Germline CDR1 reads SGHNT; CDR2 reads YYREEE (reference sequence). Trimming left V 5 bases short and J 2 bases short, with 14 bases between. In DNA, the CDR3 is TGTGCCAGCAGTCCCCAGGGGAGCCCCTACGAGCAGTACTTC. As protein: CASSPQGSPYEQYF.

This clone appeared once. This sequence joins TRBV6-1 and TRBJ2-3; TRBD1 matches 9 bases. Trimming took 4 bases from V and 0 from J; bases not matched to a gene: 5. This CDR3 has 16 residues. CDR1 MNHNS and CDR2 SASEGT come from the germline V gene. The CDR3 nucleotides read TGTGCCAGCAGTGCAGGGACAGGGCTTAGCACAGATACGCAGTATTTT. This sequence encodes CASSAGTGLSTDTQYF.